This T cell receptor (beta chain) derives from a study of OX40 agonist ivuxolimab in advanced cancers. Study-level background: Patients with prior anti-PD-1, anti-PD-L1 or anti-CTLA-4 therapy were eligible; 40% had some.

As for this clone: Its antigen is undetermined.

Findings and limits, study-wide: Nonresponders included some who also had low normalized T-cell clonal expansion.

Peripheral blood came from all dose cohorts at three timepoints. The ends were cut back, 3 bases at V and 11 bases at J, with 13 bases in the middle. CDR3 length: 12 amino acids. Germline lookup yields CDR1 SNHLY and CDR2 FYNNEI. Libraries were prepared by immunoSEQ multiplex PCR; TCRdb keeps only in-frame clonotypes and omits some of them. The sample consists of 52,000 or so clones, 70% to 85% of them appearing once. Material: CD4+ or CD8+ T cells sorted from blood, obtained in a trial of the OX40 agonist ivuxolimab. This chain uses TRBV2 with TRBJ2-5, with a tentative D call TRBD2 (5 bases). The TCR was taken from an adult with an advanced solid tumor such as melanoma, head and neck, liver or kidney cancer. The CDR3 nucleotides are TGTGCCAGCAGTGATGCGGGCGGCCCACAGTACTTC. This translates into CASSDAGGPQYF. Drawing the rest from reference TRBV2 and TRBJ2-5, the complete variable domain is EPEVTQTPSHQVTQMGQEVILRCVPISNHLYFYWYRQILGQKVEFLVSFYNNEISEKSEIFDDQFSVERPDGSNFTLKIRSTKLEDSAMYFCASSDAGGPQYFGPGTRLLVL.